Described below is a single T cell receptor (beta chain) sequence and its context. Its antigen remains unidentified. Trimming cost V 6 bases and J 4 bases; bases outside gene matches: 4. CDR3 size: 15 residues. CDR1 MNHEY and CDR2 SVGAGI come from the germline V gene. This entry is derived from a study of shared clonotypes between healthy human individuals. Findings of the study overall: Naive CD4 clonotypes overlapped across a few donors at 4.5% to 5.5%. Estimated richness values were generally larger in naive subsets than in memory subsets.

TCRdb's copy holds only in-frame clones and misses some; the assay was immunoSEQ multiplex PCR. Here the sample spans approximately 2.5 million clones, more than 85% being singletons. Each sample came from a Caucasian adult donor living in Nashville, Tennessee. The gene calls are TRBV6-5 and TRBJ2-2; 11 bases are shared with TRBD2. The receptor's source is a man aged 18 to 29 in good health. Some clones in this sample may be carry-over from other donors' samples. Sequencing used naive CD4+ T cells from PBMCs. Subset: CD45RA+ positively selected. CDR3 sequence reads: CASSPTSGSTGELFF. Written as DNA, the CDR3 is TGTGCCAGCAGCCCTACTAGCGGGAGCACCGGGGAGCTGTTTTTT.